This T cell receptor (beta chain) was identified in a study of cytomegalovirus exposure and HLA in healthy donors. Per germline, CDR1 SGDLS and CDR2 YYNGEE. Trimming removed 1 base at V and 3 bases at J, with 14 bases between. The CDR3 length is 16 residues. Primers for the PCR totalled 60 Vbeta and 13 Jbeta. Libraries were prepared by immunoSEQ multiplex PCR; TCRdb keeps only in-frame clonotypes and omits some of them. The sample lists over 70,000 clones; around 70% were seen once. The specimen was PBMCs. The receptor comes from a woman aged 45-65 years in good health and CMV-seropositive. The gene calls are TRBV9 and TRBJ2-1, with a tentative D call TRBD2 (6 bases). The CDR3 coding sequence is TGTGCCAGCAGCGTAAGGGCGGGAAGGGGCTACAATGAGCAGTTCTTC. This encodes CASSVRAGRGYNEQFF.